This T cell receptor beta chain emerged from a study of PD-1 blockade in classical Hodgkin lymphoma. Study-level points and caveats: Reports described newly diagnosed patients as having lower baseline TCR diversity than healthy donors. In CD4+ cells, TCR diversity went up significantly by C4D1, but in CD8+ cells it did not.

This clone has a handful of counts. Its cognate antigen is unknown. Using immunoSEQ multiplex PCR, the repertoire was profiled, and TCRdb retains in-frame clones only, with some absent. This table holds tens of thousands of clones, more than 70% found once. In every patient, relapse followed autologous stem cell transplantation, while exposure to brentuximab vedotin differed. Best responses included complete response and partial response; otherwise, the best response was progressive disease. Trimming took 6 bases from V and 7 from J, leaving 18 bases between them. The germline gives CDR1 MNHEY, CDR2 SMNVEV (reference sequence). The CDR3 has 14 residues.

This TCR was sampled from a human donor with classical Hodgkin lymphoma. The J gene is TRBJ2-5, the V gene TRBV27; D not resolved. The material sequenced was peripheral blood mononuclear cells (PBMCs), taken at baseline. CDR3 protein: CASSLTGSPGTQYF. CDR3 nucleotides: TGTGCCAGCAGCCTAACCGGGTCCCCGGGGACCCAGTACTTC.